These 10 T cell receptor beta chains came from one sample sequenced in a study of T cells after posttransplantation cyclophosphamide. Method: immunoSEQ multiplex PCR; TCRdb's copy keeps in-frame clones and lacks some. Sampling found 40,000 to 60,000 clones, none seen once. The material sequenced was PBMCs. The origin of the receptors is a man in his forties in good health, CMV-negative, and a related stem cell transplant donor.

This clone was detected many times. The chain has TRBV28 and TRBJ2-7; the match to TRBD2 covers 13 bases. The CDR3 loop spans 14 amino acids. Germline V CDR1 and CDR2: MDHEN, SYDVKM. Trimming cost V 6 bases and J 4 bases; bases outside gene matches: 3. In DNA, the CDR3 is TGTGCCAGCAGAGCGACTAGCGGGAGGTACGAGCAGTACTTC. It yields the protein CASRATSGRYEQYF. Supplemented by reference TRBV28 and TRBJ2-7, the full variable domain reads DVKVTQSSRYLVKRTGEKVFLECVQDMDHENMFWYRQDPGLGLRLIYFSYDVKMKEKGDIPEGYSVSREKKERFSLILESASTNQTSMYLCASRATSGRYEQYFGPGTRLTVT.

This clone was observed at least ten times. This chain joins TRBV5-4 and TRBJ2-2; possible D gene TRBD1, 5 bases. The CDR3 spans 14 residues. With 1 base removed from V and 3 bases from J, the gap between germline ends came to 7 bases. Germline V CDR1 and CDR2: SGHNT, YYREEE (reference sequence). In nucleotides, the CDR3 is TGTGCCAGCAGCTTGATAGGGGACACCGGGGAGCTGTTTTTT. Translating it yields CASSLIGDTGELFF.

This clone was observed at least ten times. The V gene is TRBV28, the J gene TRBJ2-1; a weak D match, TRBD1 (7 bases). V lost 6 bases to trimming and J lost 2 bases, with 14 bases between them. The CDR3 length is 15 residues. Per germline, CDR1 MDHEN and CDR2 SYDVKM. This CDR3 is CASSPPGGTYNEQFF. The CDR3 bases are TGTGCCAGCAGCCCTCCAGGGGGGACCTACAATGAGCAGTTCTTC.

This clone was observed at least ten times. An end of the junction differs from the germline gene, which may be a read error. The V and J genes are TRBV7-7 and TRBJ2-5, with D tentatively TRBD1 (5 bases). Looked up from germline, CDR1 is SSHAT and CDR2 is FNYEAQ (reference sequence). The CDR3 contains 13 residues. The CDR3 nucleotides read TGTGCTAGCAGCTCAGGGATCTGGGAGACCCAGTACTTC. It encodes CASSSGIWETQYF. Complete variable domain (other parts from reference TRBV7-7 and TRBJ2-5): GAGVSQSPRYKVTKRGQDVTLRCDPISSHATLYWYQQALGQGPEFLTYFNYEAQPDKSGLPSDRFSAERPEGSISTLTIQRTEQRDSAMYRCASSSGIWETQYFGPGTRLLVL.

This clone was picked up many times. V is TRBV2 and J is TRBJ2-4; D unresolved. V was clipped by 10 bases and J by 8 bases, with 9 bases between them. Looked up from germline, CDR1 is SNHLY and CDR2 is FYNNEI. The CDR3 extends over 10 amino acids. Here the CDR3 DNA reads TGTGCCATCCGGTCGGACATTCAGTACTTC. Protein: CAIRSDIQYF.

On this clone: This may arise from a read error, as a much more abundant clone is one base away. J is TRBJ2-3 and V is TRBV7-2, with D tentatively TRBD2 (7 bases). This CDR3 is 14 amino acids long. V lost 5 bases and J 3 bases, leaving 12 bases between the germline ends. The germline V gene encodes CDR1 SGHTA and CDR2 FQGNSA. Here the CDR3 DNA reads TGTGCCAGCAGCCGGGGGGCAGGAACAGATACGCAGTATTTT. This sequence encodes CASSRGAGTDTQYF.

The sample holds many counts of this clone. The V call is TRBV5-1, the J call TRBJ2-7, with 7 positions matching TRBD1. The CDR3 length is 15 residues. The junction had 11 bases not matched to a gene; V was cut back by 4 bases and J by 4 bases. Germline V CDR1 and CDR2: SGHRS, YFSETQ. The CDR3 bases are TGCGCCAGCAGCGGGGACAGTTTCCCCCAATACGAGCAGTACTTC. Its translation: CASSGDSFPQYEQYF.

This clone was counted ten times or more. J is TRBJ2-3 and V is TRBV5-1, with 12 bases identical to TRBD2. CDR1 and CDR2 from the germline V gene are SGHRS and YFSETQ. The V and J ends lost 0 bases and 2 bases, in that order; junction bases with no gene match: 4. The CDR3 covers 17 residues. The CDR3 spells CASSLALAGGFTDTQYF. The CDR3 region has the DNA TGCGCCAGCAGCTTGGCCCTAGCGGGAGGGTTCACAGATACGCAGTATTTT.

This clone was found many times. The J gene is TRBJ2-1, the V gene TRBV14; unclear D gene. The germline V gene encodes CDR1 SGHDN and CDR2 FVKESK. CDR3 length equals 14 residues. Trimming removed 0 bases from V and 10 bases from J, with 13 bases in between. CDR3 nucleotides: TGTGCCAGCAGCCAAGAAGCCTCCCCGTGGGAGCAGTTCTTC. This codes for CASSQEASPWEQFF.

This clone was counted ten times or more. The rearrangement links TRBV19 to TRBJ1-5; 7 positions match TRBD1. The germline CDR1 and CDR2 sequences are LNHDA and SQIVND (reference sequence). The length of the CDR3 is 17 residues. The J segment lost 5 bases and the V segment lost 5 bases, leaving 15 bases of the junction unmatched. The CDR3 sequence is CASSLFRGTWGDQPQHF. Written as DNA, the CDR3 is TGTGCCAGTAGTCTCTTCAGGGGGACTTGGGGGGATCAGCCCCAGCATTTT.